These 21 T cell receptor beta chains originate from one sample sequenced in a study of CD8+ T cells in alopecia areata. After isolation, RNA underwent reverse transcription to generate cDNA as the sequencing template. The repertoire was sequenced with immunoSEQ multiplex PCR; TCRdb's copy has only in-frame clones and lacks some. The table lists about 150,000 clones, 45% to 60% of them singletons, with around 19% in the top ten. Sequencing was performed on CD8+ T cells sorted from blood, taken at week 0. Receptor source: a human donor with alopecia areata.

V and J are TRBV25-1 and TRBJ1-2; D uncertain. Per germline, CDR1 MGHDK and CDR2 SYGVNS. The V end lost 5 bases, the J end lost 1 base, and 11 bases lay between the germline ends. This CDR3 has 14 residues. CDR3 nucleotide sequence: TGTGCCAGCAGTACGAACCGGGATAACTATGGCTACACCTTC. Its protein product is CASSTNRDNYGYTF.

Concerning this clone: The same CDR3 also results from other DNA sequences found in this sample. The CDR3 coding sequence is TGTGCCTGGAGTGTACAGGGGTTGAACACTGAAGCTTTCTTT. This codes for CAWSVQGLNTEAFF. This rearrangement joins TRBV30 to TRBJ1-1; 7 bases align to TRBD1. Germline CDR1 reads GTSNPN; CDR2 reads SVGIG (reference sequence). Germline trimming cut 0 bases from V and 0 bases from J; bases unmatched to any gene: 1. The CDR3 runs 14 residues.

This clone was seen more than once but under ten times. V is TRBV10-3 and J is TRBJ1-1; 10 bases map to TRBD1. Trimming at V came to 5 bases and at J to 7 bases, leaving 4 bases not matched to a gene. This CDR3 has 13 amino acids. CDR1 ENHRY and CDR2 SYGVKD come from the germline V gene. The chain's CDR3 is CAISPGTGVEAFF. DNA of the CDR3: TGTGCCATCAGTCCCGGGACAGGGGTTGAAGCTTTCTTT.

This rearrangement joins TRBV27 to TRBJ2-7, with D possibly being TRBD2 (6 bases). The V end was cut by 5 bases, the J end by 4 bases, with 12 bases between. Germline V lookup: CDR1 MNHEY, CDR2 SMNVEV (reference sequence). This CDR3 region has 13 residues. The CDR3 DNA is TGTGCCAGCAGTGCAGCGGGTTGGTACGAGCAGTACTTC. Translated: CASSAAGWYEQYF.

This clone was observed once. The V and J genes are TRBV29-1 and TRBJ1-1, with D hard to call. Germline CDR1 and CDR2: SQVTM and ANQGSEA. V was cut by 0 bases and J by 0 bases, with 11 bases left in between. This CDR3 contains 15 residues. As DNA, the CDR3 is TGCAGCGTTGAAGATATCCGGCGGATGAACACTGAAGCTTTCTTT. Translating it yields CSVEDIRRMNTEAFF.

In this sample, this clone turned up a few times. An end of the junction does not agree with germline; a read error may underlie this. This chain connects TRBV7-3 to TRBJ2-1, with 9 bases aligning to TRBD2. The germline gives CDR1 SGHTA, CDR2 FQGTGA. This CDR3 has 17 residues. The CDR3 DNA follows: TGTTCCAGCAGCCTAAATCGATTGGGGACTAGCCGCAATGAGCAGTTCTTC. This sequence encodes CSSSLNRLGTSRNEQFF.

This chain links TRBV9 with TRBJ2-3; 8 bases fit TRBD2. J lost 4 bases, V lost 2 bases, and 3 bases had no gene match. The germline CDR1 and CDR2 sequences are SGDLS and YYNGEE. The CDR3 runs to 14 residues. The CDR3, as DNA: TGTGCCAGCAGCGTGACTAGCGATCCAGATACGCAGTATTTT. Its translation: CASSVTSDPDTQYF. The full variable domain, in which reference TRBV9 and TRBJ2-3 provide the parts outside the CDR3, is DSGVTQTPKHLITATGQRVTLRCSPRSGDLSVYWYQQSLDQGLQFLIQYYNGEERAKGNILERFSAQQFPDLHSELNLSSLELGDSALYFCASSVTSDPDTQYFGPGTRLTVL.

This rearrangement joins TRBV30 to TRBJ2-5; 11 nucleotides match TRBD1. The J call may be in error: the DNA end matches TRBJ2-7 better. The CDR3 loop spans 14 amino acids. From germline, CDR1 is GTSNPN and CDR2 SVGIG (reference sequence). The CDR3 DNA follows: TGTGCCTGGAGTTTCGGACAGGGGGCTTACGAGCAGTACTTC. Protein sequence: CAWSFGQGAYEQYF.

V gene TRBV6-1 combines with J gene TRBJ2-1; no reliable D call. There are 12 residues in the CDR3. V was shortened by 3 bases and J by 8 bases, with 8 bases between the two germline ends. The germline CDR1 and CDR2 sequences are MNHNS and SASEGT. In DNA, the CDR3 is TGTGCCAGCAGTGACAGGTTCGATGAGCAGTTCTTC. Translation gives CASSDRFDEQFF.

This clone has only a few counts. This sequence joins TRBV2 and TRBJ2-7; 10 bases agree with TRBD1. The trim removed 5 bases at V and 5 bases at J, leaving 3 bases unmatched. CDR1 and CDR2 (germline): SNHLY, FYNNEI. The CDR3 runs to 13 residues. CDR3 sequence reads: CASSPDRGNEQYF. The DNA of the CDR3 is TGTGCCAGCAGTCCGGACAGGGGGAACGAGCAGTACTTC.

CDR3: CAWSVPLRDSSYNSPLHF. The CDR3 nucleotides read TGTGCCTGGAGTGTACCCCTACGCGACAGTAGTTATAATTCACCCCTCCACTTT. This sequence joins TRBV30 and TRBJ1-6; TRBD1 might be the D (5 bases). Germline-derived CDR1 and CDR2 are GTSNPN and SVGIG (reference sequence). The CDR3 extends over 18 amino acids. Trimming removed 0 bases from V and 4 bases from J, with 19 bases in between.

This clone has a single count. The CDR3 region is CASSLELGGGETQYF. The CDR3 DNA sequence: TGTGCCAGCAGCTTAGAATTGGGCGGAGGGGAGACCCAGTACTTC. The chain carries TRBV7-6 and TRBJ2-5; tentatively, D is TRBD2 (6 bases). The germline V gene encodes CDR1 SGHVS and CDR2 FNYEAQ. The V end was cut by 1 base, the J end by 5 bases, with 14 bases between. The CDR3 totals 15 residues.

This clone was seen a single time. The chain has TRBV29-1 and TRBJ2-1; D not certain. The CDR3 runs 12 residues. Per the germline V gene, CDR1 is SQVTM and CDR2 is ANQGSEA. The V and J ends lost 1 base and 11 bases respectively, with 12 bases between them. The CDR3 loop reads CSVEVLRQQQFF. CDR3 in DNA: TGCAGCGTTGAAGTTCTAAGGCAGCAGCAGTTCTTC.

This clone was recorded a few times. The J gene is TRBJ1-5, the V gene TRBV19; D possibly corresponds to TRBD1 (5 bases). CDR1 and CDR2 from the germline V gene are LNHDA and SQIVND (reference sequence). V was trimmed by 4 bases and J by 3 bases, leaving 16 bases between them. The CDR3 contains 16 residues. CDR3 sequence (DNA): TGTGCCAGTAGTACCGGGACGGGTCAACTCAATCAGCCCCAGCATTTT. Its translation is CASSTGTGQLNQPQHF.

The sample holds a few counts of this clone. The chain recombines TRBV11-2 with TRBJ2-7; TRBD2 matches at 15 bases. Per the germline V gene, CDR1 is SGHAT and CDR2 is FQNNGV. V gave up 4 bases and J gave up 1 base; unmatched junction bases: 11. The CDR3 runs to 19 residues. CDR3: CASSSPRGTSGGSSYEQYF. Written as DNA, the CDR3 is TGTGCCAGCAGCTCCCCCAGGGGGACTAGCGGGGGGTCGTCCTACGAGCAGTACTTC.

This chain links TRBV6-4 with TRBJ2-1, with 12 bases matching TRBD2. The trim removed 6 bases at V and 6 bases at J, leaving 3 bases unmatched. Per the germline V gene, CDR1 is MRHNA and CDR2 is SNTAGT. The CDR3 has 14 amino acids. CDR3 residues: CASSSSGGANEQFF. CDR3 DNA: TGTGCCAGCAGCTCTAGCGGGGGGGCCAATGAGCAGTTCTTC.

V gene TRBV5-1 combines with J gene TRBJ2-1, with a weak D call TRBD2 (6 bases). Germline CDR1 and CDR2: SGHRS and YFSETQ. V was shortened by 6 bases and J by 8 bases, with 21 bases between the two germline ends. There are 15 residues in the CDR3. The CDR3 reads CASMLEGGVADEQFF. CDR3 bases: TGCGCCAGCATGCTTGAGGGCGGGGTGGCCGATGAGCAGTTCTTC.

The table lists this clone with a few counts. The chain is built from TRBV4-3 and TRBJ2-7, with D uncertain. V was clipped by 2 bases and J by 2 bases, with 10 bases between them. The germline V gene has CDR1 LGHNA and CDR2 YSLEER. The CDR3 is made up of 14 amino acids. In nucleotides, the CDR3 is TGCGCCAGCAGCCAAATGACTGGTACCTACGAGCAGTACTTC. Its protein product is CASSQMTGTYEQYF.

J is TRBJ2-5 and V is TRBV2; the match to TRBD2 covers 10 bases. Germline trimming cut 4 bases from V and 3 bases from J; bases unmatched to any gene: 8. This CDR3 has 16 residues. Germline V gives CDR1 SNHLY, CDR2 FYNNEI. The CDR3 DNA sequence: TGTGCCAGCAGTGGAGTAGGTCTAGCGGGGGAAGAGACCCAGTACTTC. It is translated as CASSGVGLAGEETQYF.

V gene TRBV27 combines with J gene TRBJ2-7, with D perhaps matching TRBD1 (6 bases). Germline V gives CDR1 MNHEY, CDR2 SMNVEV (reference sequence). V dropped 3 bases and J dropped 4 bases, with 16 bases sitting between them. The CDR3 runs to 15 residues. CDR3 coding DNA: TGTGCCAGCAGTTTCACCAACAGGGACCCATACGAGCAGTACTTC. Its protein is CASSFTNRDPYEQYF.

This clone came up a few times. V and J are TRBV29-1 and TRBJ2-7; a possible D gene is TRBD2 (5 bases). CDR1 and CDR2 from the germline V gene are SQVTM and ANQGSEA. V dropped 6 bases and J dropped 6 bases, with 18 bases sitting between them. CDR3 length: 13 residues. The CDR3 loop reads CSVPGFNSLEQYF. CDR3 nucleotide sequence: TGCAGCGTCCCGGGGTTCAATAGTCTCGAGCAGTACTTC.